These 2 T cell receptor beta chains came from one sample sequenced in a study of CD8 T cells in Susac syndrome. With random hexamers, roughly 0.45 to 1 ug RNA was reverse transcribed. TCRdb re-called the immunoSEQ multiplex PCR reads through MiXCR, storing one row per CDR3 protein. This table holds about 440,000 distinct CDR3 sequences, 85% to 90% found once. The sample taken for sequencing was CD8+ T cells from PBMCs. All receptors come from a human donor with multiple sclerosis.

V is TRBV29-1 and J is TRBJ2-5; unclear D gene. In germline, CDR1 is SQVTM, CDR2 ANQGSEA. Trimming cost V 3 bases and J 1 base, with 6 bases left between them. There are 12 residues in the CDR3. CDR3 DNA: TGCAGCGTTGAGCTCAGCCAAGAGACCCAGTACTTC. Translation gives CSVELSQETQYF.

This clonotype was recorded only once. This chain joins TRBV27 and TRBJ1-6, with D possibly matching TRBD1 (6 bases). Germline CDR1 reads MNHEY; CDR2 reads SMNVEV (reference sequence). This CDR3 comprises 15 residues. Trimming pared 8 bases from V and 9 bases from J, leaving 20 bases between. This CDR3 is CASRTDGGQLSPLHF. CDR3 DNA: TGTGCCAGCCGAACGGACGGGGGGCAGCTTTCACCCCTCCACTTT.